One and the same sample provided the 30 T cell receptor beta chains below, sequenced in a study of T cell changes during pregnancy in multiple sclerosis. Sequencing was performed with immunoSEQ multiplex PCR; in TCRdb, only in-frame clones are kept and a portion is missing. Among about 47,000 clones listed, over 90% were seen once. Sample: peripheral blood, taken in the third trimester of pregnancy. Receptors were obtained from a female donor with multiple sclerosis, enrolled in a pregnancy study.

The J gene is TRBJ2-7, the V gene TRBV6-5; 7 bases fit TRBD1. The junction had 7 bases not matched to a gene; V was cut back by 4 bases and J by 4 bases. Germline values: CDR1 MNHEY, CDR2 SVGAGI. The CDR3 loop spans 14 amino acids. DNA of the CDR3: TGTGCCAGCAGTTCCGGGGACAGATTATACGAGCAGTACTTC. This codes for CASSSGDRLYEQYF.

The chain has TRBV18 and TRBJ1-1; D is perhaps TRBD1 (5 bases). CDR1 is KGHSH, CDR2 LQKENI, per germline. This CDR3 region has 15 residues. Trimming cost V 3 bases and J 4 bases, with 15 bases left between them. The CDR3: CASSPRGGVGTEAFF. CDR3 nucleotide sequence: TGTGCCAGCTCACCGCGCGGGGGGGTAGGCACTGAAGCTTTCTTT.

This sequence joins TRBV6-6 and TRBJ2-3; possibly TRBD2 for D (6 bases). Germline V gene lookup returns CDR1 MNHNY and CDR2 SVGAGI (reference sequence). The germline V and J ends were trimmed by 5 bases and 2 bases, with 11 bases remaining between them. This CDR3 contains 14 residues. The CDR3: CASSVAEITDTQYF. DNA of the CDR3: TGTGCCAGCAGTGTAGCGGAGATCACAGATACGCAGTATTTT.

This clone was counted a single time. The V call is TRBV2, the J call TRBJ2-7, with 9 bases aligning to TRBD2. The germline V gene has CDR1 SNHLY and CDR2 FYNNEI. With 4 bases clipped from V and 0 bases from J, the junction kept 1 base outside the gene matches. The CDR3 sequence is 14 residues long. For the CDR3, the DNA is TGTGCCAGCAGTGGGACTAGCGCCTCCTACGAGCAGTACTTC. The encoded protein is CASSGTSASYEQYF.

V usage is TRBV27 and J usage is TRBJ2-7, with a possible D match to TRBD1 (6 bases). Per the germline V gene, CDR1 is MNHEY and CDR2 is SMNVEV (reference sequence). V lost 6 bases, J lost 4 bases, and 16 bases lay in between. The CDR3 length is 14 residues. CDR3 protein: CASRQGLSQYEQYF. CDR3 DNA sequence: TGTGCCAGCAGGCAGGGGTTATCTCAGTACGAGCAGTACTTC.

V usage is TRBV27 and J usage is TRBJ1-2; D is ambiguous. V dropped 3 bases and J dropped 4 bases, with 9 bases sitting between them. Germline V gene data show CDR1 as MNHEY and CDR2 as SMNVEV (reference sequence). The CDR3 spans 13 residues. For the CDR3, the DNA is TGTGCCAGCAGTTTTGAGGGCGGCTATGGCTACACCTTC. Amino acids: CASSFEGGYGYTF.

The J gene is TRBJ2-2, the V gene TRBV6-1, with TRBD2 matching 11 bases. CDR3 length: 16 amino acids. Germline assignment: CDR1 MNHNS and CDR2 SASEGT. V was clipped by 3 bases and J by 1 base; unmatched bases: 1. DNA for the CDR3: TGTGCCAGCAGTGACGGGACTAGCGGGAACACCGGGGAGCTGTTTTTT. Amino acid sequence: CASSDGTSGNTGELFF.

The CDR3 region is CASSPTGMRAGELFF. The CDR3 region has the DNA TGTGCCAGTAGTCCAACAGGGATGAGAGCCGGGGAGCTGTTTTTT. The genes are TRBV19 and TRBJ2-2; tentative D call: TRBD1 (6 bases). V dropped 5 bases and J dropped 6 bases, with 16 bases sitting between them. CDR3 length: 15 residues. CDR1 and CDR2 from the germline V gene are LNHDA and SQIVND (reference sequence).

CDR3 sequence: CASSQPGLAGDTGELFF. For the CDR3, the DNA is TGCGCCAGCAGCCAACCCGGACTAGCGGGAGACACCGGGGAGCTGTTTTTT. The rearrangement uses TRBV4-1 and TRBJ2-2; 13 nucleotides line up with TRBD2. Germline V gene lookup returns CDR1 MGHRA and CDR2 YSYEKL. This CDR3 has 17 amino acids. The V and J ends lost 2 bases and 3 bases, in that order; junction bases with no gene match: 3.

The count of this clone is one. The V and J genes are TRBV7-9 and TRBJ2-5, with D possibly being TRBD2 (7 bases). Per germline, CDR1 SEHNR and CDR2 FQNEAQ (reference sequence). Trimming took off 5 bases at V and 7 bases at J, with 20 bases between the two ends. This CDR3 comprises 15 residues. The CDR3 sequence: CASSRDGGRFGTQYF. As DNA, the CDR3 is TGTGCCAGCAGCCGGGACGGGGGGCGATTCGGGACCCAGTACTTC.

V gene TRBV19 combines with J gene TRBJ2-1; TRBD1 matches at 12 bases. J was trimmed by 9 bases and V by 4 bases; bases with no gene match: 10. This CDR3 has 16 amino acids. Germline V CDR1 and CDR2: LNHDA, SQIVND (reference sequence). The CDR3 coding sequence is TGTGCCAGTAGTACAGCCGGGACAGGGGGCGCGGGTGAGCAGTTCTTC. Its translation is CASSTAGTGGAGEQFF.

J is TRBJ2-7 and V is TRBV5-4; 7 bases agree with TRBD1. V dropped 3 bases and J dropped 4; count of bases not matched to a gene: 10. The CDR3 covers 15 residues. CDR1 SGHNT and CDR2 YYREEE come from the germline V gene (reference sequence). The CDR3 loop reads CASSSSGTDLYEQYF. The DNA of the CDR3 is TGTGCCAGCAGCTCGTCCGGGACAGACCTTTACGAGCAGTACTTC.

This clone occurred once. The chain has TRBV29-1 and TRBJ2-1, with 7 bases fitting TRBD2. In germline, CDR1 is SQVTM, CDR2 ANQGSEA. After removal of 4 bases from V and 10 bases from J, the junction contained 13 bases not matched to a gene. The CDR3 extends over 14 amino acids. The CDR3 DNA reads TGCAGCGTTGCCGGGACTACAGAACGAACAGAGCAGTTCTTC. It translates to CSVAGTTERTEQFF.

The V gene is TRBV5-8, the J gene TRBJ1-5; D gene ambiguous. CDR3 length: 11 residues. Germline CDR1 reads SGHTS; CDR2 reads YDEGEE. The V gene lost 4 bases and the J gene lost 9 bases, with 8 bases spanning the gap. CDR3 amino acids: CASSLGGPQHF. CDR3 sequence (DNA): TGTGCCAGCAGCCTCGGTGGGCCCCAGCATTTT.

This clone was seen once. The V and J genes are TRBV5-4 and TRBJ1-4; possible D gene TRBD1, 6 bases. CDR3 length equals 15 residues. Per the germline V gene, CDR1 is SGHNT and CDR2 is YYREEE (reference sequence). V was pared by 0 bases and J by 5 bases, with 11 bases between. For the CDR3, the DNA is TGTGCCAGCAGCTTGGCAGGGGCTAGGAATGAAAAACTGTTTTTT. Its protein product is CASSLAGARNEKLFF.

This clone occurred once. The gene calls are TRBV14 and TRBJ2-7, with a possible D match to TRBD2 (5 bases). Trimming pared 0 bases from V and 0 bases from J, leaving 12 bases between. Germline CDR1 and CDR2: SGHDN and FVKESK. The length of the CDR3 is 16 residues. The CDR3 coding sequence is TGTGCCAGCAGCCAAGACCCCCGGGGTGGCTCCTACGAGCAGTACTTC. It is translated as CASSQDPRGGSYEQYF.

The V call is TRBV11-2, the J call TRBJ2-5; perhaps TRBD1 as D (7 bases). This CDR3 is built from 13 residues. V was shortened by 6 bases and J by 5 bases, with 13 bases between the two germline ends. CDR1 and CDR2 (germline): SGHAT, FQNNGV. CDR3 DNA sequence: TGTGCCAGCAGATCACCAGGGGGGGAGACCCAGTACTTC. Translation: CASRSPGGETQYF.

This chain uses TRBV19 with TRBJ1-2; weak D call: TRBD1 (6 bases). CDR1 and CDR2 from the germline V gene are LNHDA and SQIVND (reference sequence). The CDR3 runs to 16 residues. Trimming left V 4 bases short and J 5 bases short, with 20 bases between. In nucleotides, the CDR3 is TGTGCCAGTAGTAACCCGGGGGGGCGCCTTCGGTATGGCTACACCTTC. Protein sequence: CASSNPGGRLRYGYTF.

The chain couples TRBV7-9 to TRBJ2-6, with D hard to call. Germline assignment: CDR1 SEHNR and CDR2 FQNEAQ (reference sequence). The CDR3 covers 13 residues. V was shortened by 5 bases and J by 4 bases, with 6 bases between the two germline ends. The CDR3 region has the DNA TGTGCCAGCAGCGTCCCGGGGGCCAACGTCCTGACTTTC. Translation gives CASSVPGANVLTF.

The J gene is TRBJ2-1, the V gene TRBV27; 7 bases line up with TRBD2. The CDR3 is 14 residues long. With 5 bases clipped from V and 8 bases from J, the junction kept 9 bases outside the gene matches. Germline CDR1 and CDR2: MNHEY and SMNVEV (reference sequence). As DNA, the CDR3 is TGTGCCAGCAGTCGGGACTACCAGTGGGATGAGCAGTTCTTC. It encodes CASSRDYQWDEQFF.

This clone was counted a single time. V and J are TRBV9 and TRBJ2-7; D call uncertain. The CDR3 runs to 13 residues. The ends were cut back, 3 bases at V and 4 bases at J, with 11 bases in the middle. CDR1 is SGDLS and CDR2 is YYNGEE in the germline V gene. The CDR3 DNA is TGTGCCAGCAGCGGCGGCGAACGGTACGAGCAGTACTTC. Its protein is CASSGGERYEQYF.

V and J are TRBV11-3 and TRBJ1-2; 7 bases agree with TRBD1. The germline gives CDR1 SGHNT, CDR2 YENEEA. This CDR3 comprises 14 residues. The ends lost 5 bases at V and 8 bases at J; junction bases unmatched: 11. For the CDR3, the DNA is TGTGCCAGCAGCCCGAGACAGGGATCCGAGGGCTACACCTTC. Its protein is CASSPRQGSEGYTF.

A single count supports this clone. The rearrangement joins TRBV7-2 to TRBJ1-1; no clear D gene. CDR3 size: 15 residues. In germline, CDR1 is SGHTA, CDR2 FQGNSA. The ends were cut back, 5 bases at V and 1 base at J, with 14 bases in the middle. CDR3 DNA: TGTGCCAGCAGCCCCTCCCCTCGAGGGAACACTGAAGCTTTCTTT. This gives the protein CASSPSPRGNTEAFF.

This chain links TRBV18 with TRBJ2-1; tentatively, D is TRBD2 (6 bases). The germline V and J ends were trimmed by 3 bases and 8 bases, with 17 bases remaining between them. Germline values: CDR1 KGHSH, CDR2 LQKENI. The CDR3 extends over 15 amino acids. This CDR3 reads CASSPPGAAFYEQFF. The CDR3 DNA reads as TGTGCCAGCTCACCCCCGGGAGCCGCGTTTTATGAGCAGTTCTTC.

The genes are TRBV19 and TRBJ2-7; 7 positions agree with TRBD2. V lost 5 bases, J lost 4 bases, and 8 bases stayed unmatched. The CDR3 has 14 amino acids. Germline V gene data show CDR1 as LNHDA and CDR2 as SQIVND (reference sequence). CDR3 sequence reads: CASSPRRGGYEQYF. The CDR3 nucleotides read TGTGCCAGTAGTCCCCGAAGGGGAGGGTACGAGCAGTACTTC.

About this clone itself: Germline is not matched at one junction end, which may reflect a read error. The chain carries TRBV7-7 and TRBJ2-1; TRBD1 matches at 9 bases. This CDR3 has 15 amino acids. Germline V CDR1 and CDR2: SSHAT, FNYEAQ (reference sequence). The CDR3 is CASSLGAGQGNEQFF. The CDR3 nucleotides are TGTGCTAGCAGCTTAGGGGCGGGACAGGGCAATGAGCAGTTCTTC.

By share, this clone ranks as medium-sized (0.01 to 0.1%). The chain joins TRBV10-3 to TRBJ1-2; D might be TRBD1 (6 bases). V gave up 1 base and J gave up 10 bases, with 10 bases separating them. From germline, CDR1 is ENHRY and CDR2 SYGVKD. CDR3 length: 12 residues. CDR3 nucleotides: TGTGCCATCAGTGAGTTGAACAGGGACTACACCTTC. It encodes CAISELNRDYTF.

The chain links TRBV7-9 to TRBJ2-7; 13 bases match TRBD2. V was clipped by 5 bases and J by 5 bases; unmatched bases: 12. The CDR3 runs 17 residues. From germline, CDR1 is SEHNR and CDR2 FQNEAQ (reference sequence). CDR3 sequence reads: CASSPAGLAGVWDEQYF. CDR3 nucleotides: TGTGCCAGCAGCCCCGCCGGACTAGCGGGAGTCTGGGACGAGCAGTACTTC.

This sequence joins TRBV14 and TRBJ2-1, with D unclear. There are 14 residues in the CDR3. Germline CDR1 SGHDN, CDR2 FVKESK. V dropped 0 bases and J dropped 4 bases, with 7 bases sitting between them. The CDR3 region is CASSQETLYNEQFF. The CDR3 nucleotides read TGTGCCAGCAGCCAAGAGACTCTTTACAATGAGCAGTTCTTC. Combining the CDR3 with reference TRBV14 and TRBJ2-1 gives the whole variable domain EAGVTQFPSHSVIEKGQTVTLRCDPISGHDNLYWYRRVMGKEIKFLLHFVKESKQDESGMPNNRFLAERTGGTYSTLKVQPAELEDSGVYFCASSQETLYNEQFFGPGTRLTVL.

Written as DNA, the CDR3 is TGTGCCAGCAGCGTTCCCGGGACAGGGCAGGAGACCCAGTACTTC. Residues: CASSVPGTGQETQYF. The V gene is TRBV5-4, the J gene TRBJ2-5; 9 bases align to TRBD1. Germline CDR1 is SGHNT and CDR2 is YYREEE (reference sequence). J lost 5 bases, V lost 4 bases, and 9 bases had no gene match. This CDR3 comprises 15 residues.